This T cell receptor (beta chain) is drawn from a study of identical twins. TCRdb called the 5' RACE reads again in MiXCR, with one record for every CDR3 protein. The sample records roughly 220,000 distinct CDR3 sequences, 6% to 7% being singletons. On this clonotype itself: Its target is unknown.

Study conclusions and caveats: Donors were not followed over many years; analysis was cross-sectional.

The CDR3 consists of 16 residues. Germline CDR1 LGHDT, CDR2 YNNKEL (reference sequence). J was trimmed by 5 bases and V by 0 bases; bases with no gene match: 6. These data are also associated with another study on T cells expressing NK-cell markers.

The TCR comes from a woman in her late teens or twenties in good health. The chain has TRBV3-1 and TRBJ2-2; 7 bases align to TRBD2. Sequencing was performed on CD8+ T cells sorted from blood. CDR3 residues: CASSQDAGEGTGELFF. The CDR3 coding sequence is TGTGCCAGCAGCCAAGACGCGGGGGAGGGAACCGGGGAGCTGTTTTTT.